Following are 25 T cell receptor beta chains from one sample sequenced in a study of blood T cell repertoires in COVID-19. The protocol was immunoSEQ multiplex PCR, while the TCRdb copy is restricted to in-frame clones and leaves out a portion. In the table there are under 200,000 clones, around nine tenths of which are singletons. Sequencing was done on a sample of PBMCs or T cells enriched from blood (not recorded which). The source is a young woman who had recovered from COVID-19.

The chain has TRBV4-2 and TRBJ2-2; 8 bases align to TRBD2. Germline V CDR1 and CDR2: LGHNA, YNFKEQ. The CDR3 sequence is 14 residues long. V was pared by 3 bases and J by 3 bases, with 0 bases of the junction left unmatched. DNA of the CDR3: TGTGCCAGCAGCCAGGGACTAGACACCGGGGAGCTGTTTTTT. Translating it yields CASSQGLDTGELFF.

This sequence joins TRBV6-4 and TRBJ2-5; 7 positions agree with TRBD1. Trimming took 8 bases from V and 3 from J; bases not matched to a gene: 6. Germline CDR1 is MRHNA and CDR2 is SNTAGT. The length of the CDR3 is 13 residues. CDR3 nucleotides: TGTGCCAGCTTGGGGACAGTAAAAGAGACCCAGTACTTC. Translated: CASLGTVKETQYF.

This clone was detected only once. The chain combines TRBV7-9 with TRBJ2-7; 8 bases map to TRBD1. V shed 6 bases, J shed 5 bases, and the junction held 6 bases outside the gene matches. The CDR3 covers 13 residues. Germline lookup yields CDR1 SEHNR and CDR2 FQNEAQ (reference sequence). In DNA, the CDR3 is TGTGCCAGCAGTCCGGACAGGGTGAACGAGCAGTACTTC. Its translation is CASSPDRVNEQYF.

The genes are TRBV5-1 and TRBJ2-5; 10 bases are a match to TRBD2. This CDR3 contains 16 residues. Germline assignment: CDR1 SGHRS and CDR2 YFSETQ. J was trimmed by 5 bases and V by 0 bases; bases with no gene match: 7. The CDR3 nucleotides read TGCGCCAGCAGCTTGGGCCTAGCGGGAGTTACGGAGACCCAGTACTTC. Translated: CASSLGLAGVTETQYF.

The CDR3: CASSVTGGPGEQYF. CDR3 DNA: TGTGCCAGCAGCGTTACAGGGGGACCGGGGGAGCAGTACTTC. The gene calls are TRBV7-3 and TRBJ2-7; TRBD1 matches 8 bases. After removal of 5 bases from V and 7 bases from J, the junction contained 10 bases not matched to a gene. The CDR3 is 14 amino acids. CDR1 is SGHTA and CDR2 is FQGTGA in the germline V gene.

The chain joins TRBV19 to TRBJ1-1, with TRBD1 matching 7 bases. From germline, CDR1 is LNHDA and CDR2 SQIVND (reference sequence). This CDR3 has 16 residues. J gave up 6 bases and V 3 bases, and 13 bases lay outside the gene matches. CDR3 region: CASSILRQGLLAEAFF. CDR3 sequence (DNA): TGTGCCAGTAGTATCCTACGACAGGGCTTGCTCGCTGAAGCTTTCTTT.

V gene TRBV28 combines with J gene TRBJ2-1, with a possible D match to TRBD1 (6 bases). Germline loops: CDR1 MDHEN, CDR2 SYDVKM. Trimming removed 3 bases from V and 3 bases from J, with 12 bases in between. The CDR3 has 15 amino acids. For the CDR3, the DNA is TGTGCCAGCAGTTTTGGGACAACCGGCTACAATGAGCAGTTCTTC. This codes for CASSFGTTGYNEQFF. The variable domain in full, completed from reference TRBV28 and TRBJ2-1, reads DVKVTQSSRYLVKRTGEKVFLECVQDMDHENMFWYRQDPGLGLRLIYFSYDVKMKEKGDIPEGYSVSREKKERFSLILESASTNQTSMYLCASSFGTTGYNEQFFGPGTRLTVL.

V is TRBV5-1 and J is TRBJ2-3; D remains unclear. V lost 5 bases to trimming and J lost 0 bases, with 10 bases between them. Germline CDR1 SGHRS, CDR2 YFSETQ. The CDR3 is made up of 14 amino acids. CDR3 sequence (DNA): TGCGCCAGCAGTTCAAGACTCAGCACAGATACGCAGTATTTT. It specifies CASSSRLSTDTQYF.

The chain links TRBV27 to TRBJ2-7, with 7 bases fitting TRBD1. The CDR3 has 13 amino acids. Germline V gives CDR1 MNHEY, CDR2 SMNVEV (reference sequence). The ends lost 11 bases at V and 1 base at J; junction bases unmatched: 8. CDR3 residues: CAGPDRRSYEQYF. For the CDR3, the DNA is TGTGCCGGTCCGGACAGGAGATCCTACGAGCAGTACTTC.

The chain links TRBV6-5 to TRBJ2-5; weak D call: TRBD2 (5 bases). This CDR3 has 14 amino acids. The ends were cut back, 0 bases at V and 2 bases at J, with 7 bases in the middle. Germline assignment: CDR1 MNHEY and CDR2 SVGAGI. CDR3 protein: CASSYSTGQETQYF. The CDR3 DNA follows: TGTGCCAGCAGTTACTCGACGGGGCAAGAGACCCAGTACTTC.

This rearrangement joins TRBV11-2 to TRBJ2-1; D is perhaps TRBD2 (6 bases). Germline loops: CDR1 SGHAT, CDR2 FQNNGV. The CDR3 covers 16 residues. V lost 8 bases to trimming and J lost 2 bases, with 19 bases between them. The CDR3 DNA reads TGTGCCAGCCATCGAACGTTGTCTAGCGCCTACAATGAGCAGTTCTTC. This encodes CASHRTLSSAYNEQFF.

This chain joins TRBV28 and TRBJ1-6; 10 positions agree with TRBD1. Germline loops: CDR1 MDHEN, CDR2 SYDVKM. The CDR3 runs 15 residues. Trimming took 6 bases from V and 9 from J; bases not matched to a gene: 8. The CDR3 reads CASSSRDRGVSPLHF. In DNA, the CDR3 is TGTGCCAGCAGCTCTCGGGACAGGGGAGTTTCACCCCTCCACTTT.

The chain uses TRBV12-5 and TRBJ2-4, with a possible D match to TRBD2 (6 bases). V lost 3 bases and J 8 bases, leaving 23 bases between the germline ends. Germline V CDR1 and CDR2: LGHNT, FRNRAP. The CDR3 runs to 17 residues. The CDR3 is CASGFSFAGPGGDIQYF. Here the CDR3 DNA reads TGTGCTAGTGGTTTCTCATTTGCCGGGCCCGGAGGGGACATTCAGTACTTC.

The chain carries TRBV19 and TRBJ2-5, with D hard to call. The CDR3 is 15 residues long. V lost 5 bases, J lost 4 bases, and 17 bases lay in between. CDR1 and CDR2 (germline): LNHDA, SQIVND (reference sequence). Here the CDR3 DNA reads TGTGCCAGTAGTCCCCCTGTGAAACCGGGAGAGACCCAGTACTTC. Protein: CASSPPVKPGETQYF. The whole variable domain, remainder taken from reference TRBV19 and TRBJ2-5, is DGGITQSPKYLFRKEGQNVTLSCEQNLNHDAMYWYRQDPGQGLRLIYYSQIVNDFQKGDIAEGYSVSREKKESFPLTVTSAQKNPTAFYLCASSPPVKPGETQYFGPGTRLLVL.

The rearrangement links TRBV9 to TRBJ2-7, with 10 bases fitting TRBD2. V shed 3 bases and J 5 bases; nucleotides not matched to a gene: 2. Per the germline V gene, CDR1 is SGDLS and CDR2 is YYNGEE. This CDR3 has 13 residues. The chain's CDR3 is CASSASGSNEQYF. DNA of the CDR3: TGTGCCAGCAGCGCTAGCGGGAGTAACGAGCAGTACTTC.

The chain carries TRBV2 and TRBJ2-1; D perhaps matches TRBD2 (6 bases). V gave up 8 bases and J gave up 2 bases, with 10 bases separating them. CDR3 length: 13 residues. Germline CDR1 is SNHLY and CDR2 is FYNNEI. CDR3 region: CASGRETYNEQFF. DNA for the CDR3: TGTGCCAGCGGCCGGGAGACCTACAATGAGCAGTTCTTC.

The chain links TRBV6-2 or TRBV6-3 to TRBJ2-5; possibly TRBD2 for D (6 bases). The length of the CDR3 is 16 residues. Trimming took 6 bases from V and 4 from J, leaving 21 bases between them. Germline V gives CDR1 MNHEY, CDR2 SVGEGT. The CDR3 loop reads CASSPRGTAKRETQYF. As DNA, the CDR3 is TGTGCCAGCAGCCCTAGAGGGACTGCAAAACGAGAGACCCAGTACTTC.

This chain joins TRBV5-1 and TRBJ1-1; 9 bases are shared with TRBD1. V shed 3 bases, J shed 1 base, and the junction held 7 bases outside the gene matches. Per germline, CDR1 SGHRS and CDR2 YFSETQ. This CDR3 spans 16 amino acids. CDR3 region: CASSWGPGQGNTEAFF. The CDR3 DNA follows: TGCGCCAGCAGCTGGGGCCCGGGACAGGGGAACACTGAAGCTTTCTTT.

V and J are TRBV11-1 and TRBJ2-5; 8 bases map to TRBD1. The CDR3 is 15 amino acids. Germline CDR1 reads SGHAT; CDR2 reads FQDESV (reference sequence). The junction had 9 bases not matched to a gene; V was cut back by 4 bases and J by 5 bases. CDR3 sequence: CASSSTGGLFETQYF. Here the CDR3 DNA reads TGTGCCAGCAGCTCAACAGGGGGGCTATTTGAGACCCAGTACTTC. The variable domain in full, with the rest retrieved from reference TRBV11-1 and TRBJ2-5, is EAEVAQSPRYKITEKSQAVAFWCDPISGHATLYWYRQILGQGPELLVQFQDESVVDDSQLPKDRFSAERLKGVDSTLKIQPAELGDSAMYLCASSSTGGLFETQYFGPGTRLLVL.

The chain employs TRBV9 and TRBJ2-1; 8 bases are shared with TRBD2. The germline gives CDR1 SGDLS, CDR2 YYNGEE. The CDR3 spans 16 residues. J was trimmed by 3 bases and V by 3 bases; bases with no gene match: 8. The CDR3 region has the DNA TGTGCCAGCAGCGCCTCCAGCGGGAGCGTCTACAATGAGCAGTTCTTC. Its translation is CASSASSGSVYNEQFF.

CDR3 in amino acids: CAISESIGALLEQYF. The CDR3 region has the DNA TGTGCCATCAGTGAGTCGATAGGGGCCCTCCTCGAGCAGTACTTC. The V gene is TRBV10-3, the J gene TRBJ2-7; the D gene is possibly TRBD1 (5 bases). Germline lookup yields CDR1 ENHRY and CDR2 SYGVKD. The CDR3 contains 15 residues. Trimming shortened V by 0 bases and J by 6 bases, and 15 bases separated the two germline ends.

V and J are TRBV7-3 and TRBJ2-1; the D gene is possibly TRBD2 (7 bases). The CDR3 sequence is 15 residues long. Germline V CDR1 and CDR2: SGHTA, FQGTGA. The V gene lost 2 bases and the J gene lost 8 bases, with 16 bases spanning the gap. CDR3 nucleotides: TGTGCCAGCAGCTTAGTCGGACTAGGGGGGGATGAGCAGTTCTTC. It is translated as CASSLVGLGGDEQFF. Complete variable domain (other parts from reference TRBV7-3 and TRBJ2-1): GAGVSQTPSNKVTEKGKYVELRCDPISGHTALYWYRQSLGQGPEFLIYFQGTGAADDSGLPNDRFFAVRPEGSVSTLKIQRTERGDSAVYLCASSLVGLGGDEQFFGPGTRLTVL.

This clone has just a few counts. The chain is built from TRBV30 and TRBJ1-4, with 12 bases aligning to TRBD1. Germline-derived CDR1 and CDR2 are GTSNPN and SVGIG (reference sequence). J gave up 8 bases and V 2 bases, and 3 bases lay outside the gene matches. The CDR3 totals 14 residues. The CDR3 loop is CAWSRGQGAEKLFF. CDR3 coding DNA: TGTGCCTGGAGTCGGGGACAGGGGGCGGAAAAACTGTTTTTT.

The chain links TRBV5-8 to TRBJ2-5; D call uncertain. The ends were cut back, 3 bases at V and 4 bases at J, with 4 bases in the middle. Germline V CDR1 and CDR2: SGHTS, YDEGEE. This CDR3 is built from 11 residues. The DNA of the CDR3 is TGTGCCAGCAGCTCCGTAGAGACCCAGTACTTC. Its protein product is CASSSVETQYF.

The chain employs TRBV6-2 or TRBV6-3 and TRBJ2-3; 7 bases line up with TRBD2. The CDR3 consists of 14 residues. V was pared by 5 bases and J by 5 bases, with 7 bases of the junction left unmatched. Germline CDR1 MNHEY, CDR2 SVGEGT. CDR3 sequence: CASSGGLGVDTQYF. In DNA form, the CDR3 reads TGTGCCAGCAGTGGTGGACTAGGAGTAGATACGCAGTATTTT.